This T cell receptor beta chain was identified in a study of blood T cell repertoires in COVID-19. Across the study: There were acute and convalescent COVID-19 samples, and they came from the United States, Italy and Spain. PBMCs, B-cell-depleted T cells, or T cells provided the cDNA or gDNA that made up the material.

The CDR3 is 15 amino acids. As processed by the authors: Using reference gene primer amplification, nucleated cell counts were estimated. Here immunoSEQ multiplex PCR was the method, and the copy in TCRdb shows in-frame clones only, minus some. The V and J calls and clone size were taken over from that table, and D and trimming were inferred from the DNA. This sample has under 300,000 clones; approximately 86% occur once, and the top ten carry approximately 4.9%. The origin of this receptor is a woman of 80 years or more with active or convalescent COVID-19. Sequencing was done on a sample of peripheral blood. The chain carries TRBV21-1 and TRBJ2-7; the listed D gene, TRBD1, was not tested against the DNA. TRBV21-1 is termed a pseudogene. Here the CDR3 DNA reads TGTGCCAGCCCTCGAGACAGGGAGGAGTCCTACGAGCAGTACTTC. Amino acid sequence: CASPRDREESYEQYF.